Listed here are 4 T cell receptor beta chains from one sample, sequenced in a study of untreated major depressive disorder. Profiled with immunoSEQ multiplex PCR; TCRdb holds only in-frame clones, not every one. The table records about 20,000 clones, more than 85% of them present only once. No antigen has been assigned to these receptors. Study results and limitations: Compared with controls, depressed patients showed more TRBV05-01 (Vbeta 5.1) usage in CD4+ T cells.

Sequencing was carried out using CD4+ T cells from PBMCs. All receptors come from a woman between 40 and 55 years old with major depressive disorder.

The CDR3 DNA follows: TGTGCCACCGGCCCAGGGGCCAGCTCCTACGAGCAGTACTTC. Its protein product is CATGPGASSYEQYF. The V gene is TRBV9, the J gene TRBJ2-7, with a possible D match to TRBD1 (6 bases). Deletions cut 9 bases from V and 0 bases from J, with 16 bases between. Germline V CDR1 and CDR2: SGDLS, YYNGEE. There are 14 residues in the CDR3.

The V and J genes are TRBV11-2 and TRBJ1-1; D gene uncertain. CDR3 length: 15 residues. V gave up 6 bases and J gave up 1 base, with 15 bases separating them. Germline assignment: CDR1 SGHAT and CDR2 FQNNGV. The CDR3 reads CASRRIPETNTEAFF. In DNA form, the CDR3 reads TGTGCCAGCAGGCGGATTCCGGAAACGAACACTGAAGCTTTCTTT.

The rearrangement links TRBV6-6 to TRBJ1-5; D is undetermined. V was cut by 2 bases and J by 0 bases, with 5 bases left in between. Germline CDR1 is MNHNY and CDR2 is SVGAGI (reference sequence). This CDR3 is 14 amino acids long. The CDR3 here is CASSYGNSNQPQHF. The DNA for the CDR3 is TGTGCCAGCAGTTACGGAAATAGCAATCAGCCCCAGCATTTT.

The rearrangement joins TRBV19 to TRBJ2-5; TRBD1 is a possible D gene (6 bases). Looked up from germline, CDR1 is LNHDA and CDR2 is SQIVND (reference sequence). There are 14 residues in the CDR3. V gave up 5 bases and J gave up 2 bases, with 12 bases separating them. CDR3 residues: CASSPQGSQETQYF. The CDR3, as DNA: TGTGCCAGTAGTCCACAGGGTTCACAAGAGACCCAGTACTTC.